These 3 T cell receptor beta chains share one sample of origin, sequenced in a study of blood T cell repertoires in COVID-19. Clones were sequenced by immunoSEQ multiplex PCR, and TCRdb holds only the in-frame ones, with some missing. The sample lists roughly 56,000 clones; around 90% were seen once. Sequences were obtained from peripheral blood. Source of these receptors: a man in his fifties with active COVID-19.

The chain couples TRBV19 to TRBJ2-3; 8 positions match TRBD1. Losses at the gene ends were 3 bases for V and 0 bases for J; bases not matched to a gene: 5. Germline values: CDR1 LNHDA, CDR2 SQIVND (reference sequence). The CDR3 is made up of 16 amino acids. Here the CDR3 reads CASSMVRQGSTDTQYF. CDR3 in DNA: TGTGCCAGTAGTATGGTTCGACAGGGGAGCACAGATACGCAGTATTTT.

The chain employs TRBV4-1 and TRBJ2-7, with D maybe TRBD2 (6 bases). V dropped 4 bases and J dropped 0 bases, with 13 bases sitting between them. The CDR3 consists of 15 residues. The germline gives CDR1 MGHRA, CDR2 YSYEKL. The CDR3 nucleotides read TGCGCCAGCAGCCGAGGGACCGGGAGCTCCTACGAGCAGTACTTC. Amino acid sequence: CASSRGTGSSYEQYF.

The V and J genes are TRBV5-6 and TRBJ2-7; TRBD2 aligns across 7 bases. Germline V CDR1 and CDR2: SGHDT, YYEEEE. V trimming: 5 bases; J trimming: 2 bases; junction bases outside the gene matches: 10. The CDR3 is made up of 15 amino acids. The CDR3 coding sequence is TGTGCCAGCAGACCGCAGGAGCGGGGAGCCTACGAGCAGTACTTC. Translating gives CASRPQERGAYEQYF.